The 25 T cell receptor beta chains reported below all come from one sample, sequenced in a study of T cells in Graves' hyperthyroidism and ophthalmopathy. TCR beta CDR3 region amplification was performed from RNA transcripts. First-round RT-PCR with HTBI primers amplified the TCR CDR3 region. TCRdb used MiXCR to reprocess the multiplex PCR reads, holding one entry per CDR3 protein. Here the sample spans around 340,000 distinct CDR3 sequences, more than 11% being singletons. Source material: blood. All receptors derive from a woman in her 30s with Graves' hyperthyroidism.

In its sample, this clonotype was seen many times. CDR3 nucleotide sequence: TGTGCCAGCAGCTCCCGGGACGGAGGACGCACAGATACGCAGTATTTT. Its protein product is CASSSRDGGRTDTQYF. The genes are TRBV12-3 or TRBV12-4 and TRBJ2-3; D might be TRBD1 or TRBD2, each matching 5 bases. The length of the CDR3 is 16 residues. V lost 6 bases to trimming and J lost 1 base, with 17 bases between them.

This clonotype has at least ten counts. The rearrangement joins TRBV29-1 to TRBJ1-2, with D uncertain. Per the germline V gene, CDR1 is SQVTM and CDR2 is ANQGSEA. The CDR3 spans 13 residues. V was pared by 4 bases and J by 3 bases, with 12 bases between. CDR3 sequence (DNA): TGCAGCGTTGCCGAACCGTGGGACTATGGCTACACCTTC. Translating it yields CSVAEPWDYGYTF.

This clonotype occurred many times. CDR3 residues: CSARDGRDGYTF. In DNA form, the CDR3 reads TGCAGTGCTAGAGATGGGAGGGATGGCTACACCTTC. The chain recombines TRBV20-1 with TRBJ1-2; D ambiguous. Per germline, CDR1 DFQATT and CDR2 SNEGSKA (reference sequence). The CDR3 contains 12 residues. Trimming shortened V by 0 bases and J by 6 bases, and 8 bases separated the two germline ends.

This clonotype was counted ten times or more. The chain links TRBV6-1 to TRBJ2-1, with D possibly matching TRBD2 (6 bases). The V end lost 7 bases, the J end lost 6 bases, and 16 bases lay between the germline ends. Germline CDR1 MNHNS, CDR2 SASEGT. The CDR3 runs to 14 residues. CDR3 sequence: CASTRENTVNEQFF. The CDR3, as DNA: TGTGCCAGCACTCGGGAGAACACTGTCAATGAGCAGTTCTTC.

This clonotype showed up just a few times. The chain couples TRBV30 to TRBJ2-1; D not certain. Germline V gene data show CDR1 as GTSNPN and CDR2 as SVGIG (reference sequence). CDR3 length: 14 amino acids. V lost 3 bases to trimming and J lost 8 bases, with 17 bases between them. The CDR3 sequence: CAWSFSRLVDEQFF. The CDR3 coding sequence is TGTGCCTGGAGCTTTTCGAGACTCGTGGATGAGCAGTTCTTC.

The chain uses TRBV5-1 and TRBJ2-1, with 7 nucleotides matching TRBD2. This CDR3 has 16 residues. The V gene's germline CDR1 is SGHRS and CDR2 YFSETQ. The V and J ends lost 4 bases and 0 bases, in that order; junction bases with no gene match: 7. The DNA of the CDR3 is TGCGCCAGCAGCCCGGGTAGGACTAGCTCCTACAATGAGCAGTTCTTC. This encodes CASSPGRTSSYNEQFF.

The CDR3 sequence: CASSRHRAYEQYF. For the CDR3, the DNA is TGTGCCAGCTCTCGGCACAGAGCCTACGAGCAGTACTTC. This chain joins TRBV6-1 and TRBJ2-7, with D uncertain. V was pared by 8 bases and J by 2 bases, with 13 bases between. The germline V gene has CDR1 MNHNS and CDR2 SASEGT. CDR3 length: 13 amino acids.

V and J are TRBV19 and TRBJ2-7; D unresolved. This CDR3 has 13 residues. V was trimmed by 10 bases and J by 1 base, leaving 14 bases between them. Per germline, CDR1 LNHDA and CDR2 SQIVND (reference sequence). CDR3 residues: CATRGPKSYEQYF. The CDR3 nucleotides are TGTGCCACCCGTGGCCCAAAGTCCTACGAGCAGTACTTC.

A few counts support this clonotype. The chain links TRBV5-1 to TRBJ2-2; TRBD2 is a possible D gene (7 bases). The CDR3 is 14 residues long. The germline CDR1 and CDR2 sequences are SGHRS and YFSETQ. Trimming removed 6 bases at V and 3 bases at J, with 12 bases between. The DNA for the CDR3 is TGCGCCAGCAACCGAGGGGGGGACACCGGGGAGCTGTTTTTT. Translating gives CASNRGGDTGELFF.

V is TRBV6-1 and J is TRBJ2-6; no reliable D call. The germline V gene encodes CDR1 MNHNS and CDR2 SASEGT. V lost 7 bases to trimming and J lost 1 base, with 5 bases between them. The CDR3 sequence is 13 residues long. CDR3 coding DNA: TGTGCCAGCAAGAGGTCTGGGGCCAACGTCCTGACTTTC. Translating it yields CASKRSGANVLTF.

This clonotype appeared many times. This sequence joins TRBV29-1 and TRBJ1-4; perhaps TRBD1 as D (6 bases). Trimming shortened V by 5 bases and J by 4 bases, and 14 bases separated the two germline ends. The CDR3 has 14 amino acids. Germline CDR1 and CDR2: SQVTM and ANQGSEA. CDR3 in amino acids: CSVPGGEYNEKLFF. The CDR3 DNA is TGCAGCGTTCCTGGGGGCGAATATAATGAAAAACTGTTTTTT.

This clonotype has a count of ten or more. V usage is TRBV11-2 and J usage is TRBJ1-3; D is undetermined. With 2 bases removed from V and 4 bases from J, the gap between germline ends came to 12 bases. Germline-derived CDR1 and CDR2 are SGHAT and FQNNGV. This CDR3 is built from 15 residues. CDR3 region: CASSLTRSGGNTIYF. The CDR3 DNA is TGTGCCAGCAGCTTAACAAGAAGCGGGGGAAACACCATATATTTT.

This clonotype came up a few times. The rearrangement uses TRBV5-1 and TRBJ1-1; perhaps TRBD1 as D (6 bases). Germline V gene data show CDR1 as SGHRS and CDR2 as YFSETQ. The CDR3 is made up of 16 amino acids. The ends were cut back, 7 bases at V and 7 bases at J, with 26 bases in the middle. The CDR3 nucleotides read TGCGCCAGCGGGGGCGGACGGACCTCCCCGAGCGGTGAAGCTTTCTTT. This sequence encodes CASGGGRTSPSGEAFF.

The genes are TRBV19 and TRBJ1-5; 7 nucleotides match TRBD1. Looked up from germline, CDR1 is LNHDA and CDR2 is SQIVND (reference sequence). Trimming removed 9 bases from V and 6 bases from J; junction bases left unmatched: 11. This CDR3 contains 14 residues. In nucleotides, the CDR3 is TGTGCCAGCGGGGGACAGCGAAGAAGTCAGCCCCAGCATTTT. It codes for CASGGQRRSQPQHF.

This clonotype has ten or more counts. This chain connects TRBV7-2 to TRBJ2-2, with 8 bases aligning to TRBD1. V gave up 4 bases and J gave up 6 bases; unmatched junction bases: 4. Germline CDR1 and CDR2: SGHTA and FQGNSA. This CDR3 has 14 amino acids. The CDR3 spells CASSSDRGAGELFF. In DNA form, the CDR3 reads TGTGCCAGCAGCTCCGACAGGGGAGCCGGGGAGCTGTTTTTT.

This clonotype has only a few counts. J is TRBJ2-7 and V is TRBV10-1; possible D gene TRBD1, 6 bases. The germline V and J ends were trimmed by 2 bases and 0 bases, with 11 bases remaining between them. CDR1 WNHNN and CDR2 SYGVQD come from the germline V gene (reference sequence). This CDR3 is built from 15 residues. The CDR3 loop is CASSENRDNSYEQYF. The DNA of the CDR3 is TGCGCCAGCAGTGAGAACCGGGACAACTCCTACGAGCAGTACTTC.

This clonotype has only a few counts. The J gene is TRBJ2-7, the V gene TRBV29-1; 8 nucleotides agree with TRBD2. V dropped 6 bases and J dropped 0; count of bases not matched to a gene: 13. Germline-derived CDR1 and CDR2 are SQVTM and ANQGSEA. This CDR3 spans 16 amino acids. The DNA of the CDR3 is TGCAGCGTCACCGGGGGGGTACGGGGGAGCTCCTACGAGCAGTACTTC. It is translated as CSVTGGVRGSSYEQYF.

In its sample, this clonotype was seen a few times. V is TRBV11-2 and J is TRBJ2-3; the D is unclear. The CDR3 runs to 15 residues. Germline values: CDR1 SGHAT, CDR2 FQNNGV. V lost 4 bases and J lost 0, with 11 bases in between. CDR3 sequence reads: CASSSEAVSTDTQYF. The CDR3 region has the DNA TGTGCCAGCAGCTCCGAAGCAGTTAGCACAGATACGCAGTATTTT. The whole variable domain, filled in from reference TRBV11-2 and TRBJ2-3, reads EAGVAQSPRYKIIEKRQSVAFWCNPISGHATLYWYQQILGQGPKLLIQFQNNGVVDDSQLPKDRFSAERLKGVDSTLKIQPAKLEDSAVYLCASSSEAVSTDTQYFGPGTRLTVL.

This clonotype came up many times. The chain couples TRBV6-1 to TRBJ1-2; possibly TRBD1 for D (5 bases). V gave up 11 bases and J gave up 9 bases, with 16 bases separating them. The CDR3 contains 11 residues. From germline, CDR1 is MNHNS and CDR2 SASEGT. CDR3 amino acids: CAAPGGSSYTF. The CDR3 nucleotides read TGTGCCGCACCGGGGGGTTCGAGCTACACCTTC.

This clonotype has more than one count but fewer than ten. For the CDR3, the DNA is TGTGCCAGTACTGCGGGCCACTTGTTGGGTGAGCAGTTCTTC. Its protein is CASTAGHLLGEQFF. The chain employs TRBV19 and TRBJ2-1; perhaps TRBD2 as D (5 bases). The CDR3 loop spans 14 amino acids. V gave up 7 bases and J gave up 9 bases, with 19 bases separating them. CDR1 and CDR2 (germline): LNHDA, SQIVND (reference sequence).

There are a few counts of this clonotype. This chain joins TRBV6-1 and TRBJ2-1; D is ambiguous. V was shortened by 6 bases and J by 6 bases, with 15 bases between the two germline ends. This CDR3 has 14 amino acids. Germline-derived CDR1 and CDR2 are MNHNS and SASEGT. The DNA of the CDR3 is TGTGCCAGCAGGGTACTGGGCCCCGGCAATGAGCAGTTCTTC. This sequence encodes CASRVLGPGNEQFF.

In this sample, this clonotype turned up many times. The chain is built from TRBV3-1 and TRBJ1-1; D is perhaps TRBD1 (6 bases). Germline values: CDR1 LGHDT, CDR2 YNNKEL (reference sequence). The CDR3 totals 15 residues. V dropped 0 bases and J dropped 4 bases, with 12 bases sitting between them. DNA of the CDR3: TGTGCCAGCAGCCAAGATGGCAGGGGTGGCACTGAAGCTTTCTTT. Amino acid sequence: CASSQDGRGGTEAFF. The entire variable domain, with the rest obtained from reference TRBV3-1 and TRBJ1-1, is as follows: DTAVSQTPKYLVTQMGNDKSIKCEQNLGHDTMYWYKQDSKKFLKIMFSYNNKELIINETVPNRFSPKSPDKAHLNLHINSLELGDSAVYFCASSQDGRGGTEAFFGQGTRLTVV.

The chain couples TRBV15 to TRBJ2-5, with D possibly called TRBD1 or TRBD2 (6 bases each). Germline CDR1 and CDR2: LNHNV and YYDKDF (reference sequence). The CDR3 length is 14 residues. Deletions cut 5 bases from V and 5 bases from J, with 15 bases between. CDR3 loop: CATSSLGGRETQYF. CDR3 in DNA: TGTGCCACCAGCTCCCTCGGGGGCCGGGAGACCCAGTACTTC.

This clonotype was counted at least ten times. The rearrangement links TRBV28 to TRBJ2-7; TRBD2 matches at 7 bases. V was pared by 1 base and J by 2 bases, with 8 bases of the junction left unmatched. The CDR3 spans 16 residues. Germline CDR1 is MDHEN and CDR2 is SYDVKM. In DNA, the CDR3 is TGTGCCAGCAGTTTATTAGGGCAGGCGGGGGCCTACGAGCAGTACTTC. Amino acids: CASSLLGQAGAYEQYF.

This clonotype was picked up many times. The chain links TRBV6-2 or TRBV6-3 to TRBJ2-7; D gene unclear. The V end lost 1 base, the J end lost 5 bases, and 12 bases lay between the germline ends. CDR1 is MNHEY and CDR2 is SVGEGT in the germline V gene. This CDR3 region has 14 residues. CDR3 sequence (DNA): TGTGCCAGCAGTTACTATAATCGGGCAGACGAGCAGTACTTC. Its protein is CASSYYNRADEQYF.